These 23 T cell receptor beta chains originate from one sample sequenced in a study of identical twins. MiXCR was run by TCRdb on the 5' RACE reads, yielding one entry per CDR3 protein. The sample gives approximately 490,000 distinct CDR3 sequences, approximately 20% of which show up once; about 0.48% is in the top ten. These sequences were also reported in another study, on yellow fever vaccine responses in identical twins.

The sequencing sample was made of CD4+ T cells sorted from blood. Every receptor here comes from a woman between 18 and 29 years old in good health.

This clonotype was detected a few times. This rearrangement joins TRBV5-1 to TRBJ2-3; 7 bases align to TRBD2. The J segment lost 0 bases and the V segment lost 4 bases, leaving 2 bases of the junction unmatched. The germline V gene has CDR1 SGHRS and CDR2 YFSETQ. There are 14 residues in the CDR3. CDR3 DNA: TGCGCCAGCAGCATGGGGGGGAGCACAGATACGCAGTATTTT. Encoded protein: CASSMGGSTDTQYF.

J is TRBJ2-7 and V is TRBV7-9; a possible D gene is TRBD2 (5 bases). The CDR3 is made up of 12 amino acids. CDR1 is SEHNR and CDR2 is FQNEAQ in the germline V gene (reference sequence). The germline V and J ends were trimmed by 5 bases and 6 bases, with 11 bases remaining between them. The CDR3 DNA follows: TGTGCCAGCAGCCGCCGGGGTACCGAGCAGTACGTC. As protein: CASSRRGTEQYV.

The gene calls are TRBV18 and TRBJ2-7, with TRBD2 identical over 8 bases. V trimming: 6 bases; J trimming: 0 bases; junction bases outside the gene matches: 7. Per the germline V gene, CDR1 is KGHSH and CDR2 is LQKENI. CDR3 length equals 15 residues. For the CDR3, the DNA is TGTGCCAGCTCTCCAGCGGGGGCCAGCTCCTACGAGCAGTACGTC. This gives the protein CASSPAGASSYEQYV.

In this sample, this clonotype turned up a few times. V usage is TRBV18 and J usage is TRBJ2-7; 9 bases match TRBD1. This CDR3 region has 18 residues. The J segment lost 1 base and the V segment lost 1 base, leaving 11 bases of the junction unmatched. CDR1 and CDR2 (germline): KGHSH, LQKENI. CDR3 coding DNA: TGTGCCAGCTCACCACGTCGGGACAGGGTTAGCCCGTCCTACGAGCAGTACTTC. Translation: CASSPRRDRVSPSYEQYF.

The rearrangement links TRBV3-1 to TRBJ2-3; D gene uncertain. This CDR3 comprises 13 residues. Between the trimmed V and J ends, which lost 1 base and 2 bases, there was a span of 4 bases. Germline CDR1 and CDR2: LGHDT and YNNKEL (reference sequence). This CDR3 is CASSQAATDTQYF. CDR3 bases: TGTGCCAGCAGCCAAGCCGCCACAGATACGCAGTATTTT.

The chain joins TRBV7-9 to TRBJ1-6, with 7 nucleotides matching TRBD1. V lost 4 bases and J lost 3; bases outside the gene matches: 6. Per the germline V gene, CDR1 is SEHNR and CDR2 is FQNEAQ (reference sequence). The CDR3 runs to 16 residues. The CDR3 here is CASSSQGGFYNSPLHF. CDR3 in DNA: TGTGCCAGCAGCTCCCAAGGGGGCTTCTATAATTCACCCCTCCACTTT.

Only a few counts were recorded for this clonotype. The J gene is TRBJ2-1, the V gene TRBV20-1; D is possibly TRBD2 (5 bases). Trimming left V 1 base short and J 10 bases short, with 11 bases between. This CDR3 is built from 12 residues. Germline CDR1 DFQATT, CDR2 SNEGSKA (reference sequence). DNA for the CDR3: TGCAGTGCTAGAGGCGGCGCGGGCGAGCAGTTCTTC. Translation: CSARGGAGEQFF.

In this sample, this clonotype turned up many times. The chain couples TRBV10-3 to TRBJ2-1; 11 bases line up with TRBD1. The trim removed 6 bases at V and 7 bases at J, leaving 8 bases unmatched. Germline CDR1 and CDR2: ENHRY and SYGVKD. The CDR3 consists of 15 residues. The CDR3 reads CAISQGQGGWNEQFF. CDR3 sequence (DNA): TGTGCCATCAGCCAGGGACAGGGGGGTTGGAATGAGCAGTTCTTC.

This clonotype was detected a few times. The chain carries TRBV29-1 and TRBJ2-7; perhaps TRBD1 as D (5 bases). This CDR3 contains 11 residues. CDR1 is SQVTM, CDR2 ANQGSEA, per germline. V was pared by 4 bases and J by 7 bases, with 11 bases between. The CDR3 nucleotides are TGCAGCGTTGTTTCAGGGCGAGAGCAGTACTTC. Amino acids: CSVVSGREQYF.

This clonotype was observed a few times. The rearrangement uses TRBV4-1 and TRBJ2-1; 10 nucleotides line up with TRBD1. CDR1 and CDR2 from the germline V gene are MGHRA and YSYEKL. This CDR3 is built from 15 residues. V was clipped by 3 bases and J by 8 bases; unmatched bases: 7. The chain's CDR3 is CASSQMGTGDDEQFF. The CDR3 bases are TGCGCCAGCAGCCAGATGGGGACAGGGGATGATGAGCAGTTCTTC.

This clonotype occurred a few times. This sequence joins TRBV7-2 and TRBJ2-1, with 12 bases that match TRBD2. The J segment lost 4 bases and the V segment lost 1 base, leaving 5 bases of the junction unmatched. The CDR3 runs to 17 residues. Germline CDR1 and CDR2: SGHTA and FQGNSA. The CDR3 DNA follows: TGTGCCAGCAGCTTAGGGCTAGCGGGAGGGGTATACAATGAGCAGTTCTTC. Its translation is CASSLGLAGGVYNEQFF.

The chain carries TRBV28 and TRBJ1-1; TRBD1 matches at 7 bases. CDR1 MDHEN and CDR2 SYDVKM come from the germline V gene. This CDR3 spans 14 amino acids. Losses at the gene ends were 3 bases for V and 8 bases for J; bases not matched to a gene: 9. Here the CDR3 reads CASSLSGRGQEAFF. The CDR3 nucleotides read TGTGCCAGCAGTTTGAGTGGGAGGGGGCAAGAAGCTTTCTTT.

The chain carries TRBV7-9 and TRBJ2-7; D may be TRBD2 (6 bases). With 0 bases removed from V and 6 bases from J, the gap between germline ends came to 15 bases. This CDR3 has 15 residues. Germline V gene data show CDR1 as SEHNR and CDR2 as FQNEAQ (reference sequence). The CDR3 nucleotides are TGTGCCAGCAGCTTAGCGGGAGGACGGATGAGCGAGCAGTACGTC. Translating gives CASSLAGGRMSEQYV.

The chain employs TRBV3-1 and TRBJ2-7; no reliable D call. V was clipped by 5 bases and J by 1 base, with 12 bases between them. The CDR3 runs to 14 residues. Germline loops: CDR1 LGHDT, CDR2 YNNKEL (reference sequence). In DNA form, the CDR3 reads TGTGCCAGCAGCGAGTCGAGCGCGTCCTACGAGCAGTACTTC. It codes for CASSESSASYEQYF.

The rearrangement joins TRBV3-1 to TRBJ2-1; no firm D call. Trimming took 1 base from V and 9 from J, leaving 4 bases between them. The CDR3 is made up of 11 amino acids. Germline V gives CDR1 LGHDT, CDR2 YNNKEL (reference sequence). Here the CDR3 DNA reads TGTGCCAGCAGCCAAGGGTTTGAGCAGTTCTTC. It encodes CASSQGFEQFF.

This chain uses TRBV20-1 with TRBJ1-4, with D tentatively TRBD1 (6 bases). Per the germline V gene, CDR1 is DFQATT and CDR2 is SNEGSKA (reference sequence). The CDR3 has 13 residues. V lost 6 bases and J 5 bases, leaving 13 bases between the germline ends. The CDR3 spells CSALRTANEKLFF. The DNA of the CDR3 is TGCAGTGCCCTCCGGACAGCGAATGAAAAACTGTTTTTT.

The gene calls are TRBV12-3 or TRBV12-4 and TRBJ1-6, with 7 bases lining up with TRBD1. The CDR3 runs 14 residues. V shed 3 bases, J shed 10 bases, and the junction held 6 bases outside the gene matches. The CDR3 loop reads CASSFTGERSPLHF. The CDR3 region has the DNA TGTGCCAGCAGTTTTACAGGGGAACGGTCACCCCTCCACTTT.

This clonotype was seen more than once but under ten times. The genes are TRBV20-1 and TRBJ1-5; no definite D call. The V end was cut by 6 bases, the J end by 3 bases, with 15 bases between. Germline V gene lookup returns CDR1 DFQATT and CDR2 SNEGSKA (reference sequence). This CDR3 comprises 14 residues. The DNA of the CDR3 is TGCAGTGCCCCGGCGGGCACAAACAATCAGCCCCAGCATTTT. Protein product: CSAPAGTNNQPQHF.

The sample holds a few counts of this clonotype. The chain is built from TRBV20-1 and TRBJ2-1; 7 nucleotides align to TRBD2. Per the germline V gene, CDR1 is DFQATT and CDR2 is SNEGSKA (reference sequence). This CDR3 has 12 amino acids. V lost 4 bases to trimming and J lost 6 bases; unmatched junction nucleotides: 3. CDR3 in amino acids: CSAKTSFNEQFF. The CDR3 coding sequence is TGCAGTGCTAAGACTAGCTTCAATGAGCAGTTCTTC.

This clonotype was counted a few times. This chain uses TRBV6-1 with TRBJ2-2; TRBD1 is a possible D gene (6 bases). Per germline, CDR1 MNHNS and CDR2 SASEGT. V lost 7 bases, J lost 0 bases, and 9 bases lay in between. The CDR3 is 14 residues long. Here the CDR3 reads CASIPGANTGELFF. CDR3 coding DNA: TGTGCCAGCATTCCAGGGGCGAACACCGGGGAGCTGTTTTTT.

This clonotype was observed a few times. J is TRBJ2-1 and V is TRBV15; TRBD2 aligns across 11 bases. The CDR3 is 15 residues long. In germline, CDR1 is LNHNV, CDR2 YYDKDF (reference sequence). V shed 6 bases and J 5 bases; nucleotides not matched to a gene: 6. CDR3 DNA sequence: TGTGCCACCAGGGGAACTAGCGGGAGAGACAATGAGCAGTTCTTC. The encoded protein is CATRGTSGRDNEQFF.

This clonotype was seen only a few times. The gene calls are TRBV7-9 and TRBJ2-3; D perhaps matches TRBD2 (5 bases). This CDR3 has 15 amino acids. The V gene lost 2 bases and the J gene lost 4 bases, with 13 bases spanning the gap. Germline V CDR1 and CDR2: SEHNR, FQNEAQ (reference sequence). The CDR3 reads CASSLLVTGSDTQYF. In nucleotides, the CDR3 is TGTGCCAGCAGCTTACTCGTTACGGGGTCAGATACGCAGTATTTT. Using reference TRBV7-9 and TRBJ2-3 for the parts outside the CDR3, the full variable domain is DTGVSQNPRHKITKRGQNVTFRCDPISEHNRLYWYRQTLGQGPEFLTYFQNEAQLEKSRLLSDRFSAERPKGSFSTLEIQRTEQGDSAMYLCASSLLVTGSDTQYFGPGTRLTVL.

This clonotype was recorded a few times. The genes are TRBV5-1 and TRBJ1-3, with D unresolved. The CDR3 loop spans 15 amino acids. Germline-derived CDR1 and CDR2 are SGHRS and YFSETQ. The V end was cut by 4 bases, the J end by 2 bases, with 13 bases between. The CDR3 reads CASSRGEPAGNTIYF. The CDR3 bases are TGCGCCAGCAGCCGGGGAGAGCCAGCTGGAAACACCATATATTTT. The full variable domain, its missing parts supplied by reference TRBV5-1 and TRBJ1-3, is KAGVTQTPRYLIKTRGQQVTLSCSPISGHRSVSWYQQTPGQGLQFLFEYFSETQRNKGNFPGRFSGRQFSNSRSEMNVSTLELGDSALYLCASSRGEPAGNTIYFGEGSWLTVV.